These T cell receptor beta chains were read from a single sample in a study of identifying expanded T cells in peripheral blood. TCRdb keeps only in-frame clones here, not all; method: immunoSEQ multiplex PCR. Of approximately 100,000 clones listed, 75% to 90% are singletons. Sequencing was done on a sample of blood. These receptors were obtained from a person aged 18-70 years in good health. Each CDR3 is given with its conserved first and last residue. A D gene is named only where the DNA matches it firmly. Where a row states a size, it is once, few, many or the class of an expanded clone; other rows omit it.

abundance | j_gene | len | v_gene | d_gene | CDR3nt | CDR3aa
- | TRBJ1-6 | 14 | TRBV28 | TRBD1 | TGTGCCAGCACCCTGACAGGGGTCAATTCACCCCTCCACTTT | CASTLTGVNSPLHF
- | TRBJ1-5 | 16 | TRBV28 | - | TGTGCCAGCAGTCGCCCGGTGCCGCGGTGGACTCAGCCCCAGCATTTT | CASSRPVPRWTQPQHF
- | TRBJ2-1 | 14 | TRBV6-5 | TRBD2 | TGTGCCAGCACCCCGGGACTAGCAAATCACGAGCAGTTCTTC | CASTPGLANHEQFF
- | TRBJ2-5 | 17 | TRBV28 | - | TGTGCCAGCAGTTTAATCATGAGGGGGGAGTGGGGAGAGACCCAGTACTTC | CASSLIMRGEWGETQYF
- | TRBJ2-7 | 15 | TRBV5-4 | TRBD2 | TGTGCCAGCAGCATCCGGACTAGCCTAGTCTACGAGCAGTACTTC | CASSIRTSLVYEQYF
- | TRBJ2-7 | 14 | TRBV19 | - | TGTGCCAGTAGTATAGGGGCAGGGCGAAACGAGCAGTACTTC | CASSIGAGRNEQYF
- | TRBJ1-3 | 13 | TRBV5-1 | - | TGCGCCAGCAGCCCCGACACAGGCAACACCATATATTTT | CASSPDTGNTIYF
- | TRBJ2-7 | 15 | TRBV4-2 | TRBD2 | TGTGCCAGCAGCCAAGATCTAGCGGGCTCCTACGAGCAGTACTTC | CASSQDLAGSYEQYF
few | TRBJ1-2 | 14 | TRBV18 | TRBD1 | TGTGCCAGCTCACCGTCAACAGGGGGTGAGGGCTACACCTTC | CASSPSTGGEGYTF
- | TRBJ2-3 | 18 | TRBV15 | TRBD2 | TGTGCCACCAGCAGACCCTACGGGAGGGGTCTCAATGGGGATACGCAGTATTTT | CATSRPYGRGLNGDTQYF
- | TRBJ2-3 | 13 | TRBV6-4 | - | TGTGCCAGCAGTGCCAACGAGGGAGATACGCAGTATTTT | CASSANEGDTQYF
- | TRBJ1-5 | 15 | TRBV6-4 | - | TGTGCCAGCCCCAGAGGGGCCAGAAGCAATCAGCCCCAGCATTTT | CASPRGARSNQPQHF
- | TRBJ1-4 | 15 | TRBV2 | TRBD1 | TGTGCCAGCAGTGCGTCTGACAGGGGTAATGAAAAACTGTTTTTT | CASSASDRGNEKLFF
- | TRBJ1-5 | 12 | TRBV29-1 | TRBD1 | TGCAGCGCACAGGGGGACAATCAGCCCCAGCATTTT | CSAQGDNQPQHF
- | TRBJ2-7 | 15 | TRBV4-3 | - | TGCGCCAGCAGCCAAGACAGGGATATCGGTTACGAGCAGTACTTC | CASSQDRDIGYEQYF
- | TRBJ2-1 | 16 | TRBV27 | TRBD2 | TGTGCCAGCAGAACGTCTAGCGGGGGGGCCCCCAATGAGCAGTTCTTC | CASRTSSGGAPNEQFF
- | TRBJ2-5 | 16 | TRBV5-6 | TRBD2 | TGTGCCAGCAGCTTGCACGGGGGGGGATCCCAAGAGACCCAGTACTTC | CASSLHGGGSQETQYF
- | TRBJ2-7 | 14 | TRBV7-7 | TRBD1 | TGTGCCAGCAGCACGGACAGGCCACCCTACGAGCAGTACTTC | CASSTDRPPYEQYF
- | TRBJ2-2 | 12 | TRBV10-3 | - | TGTGCCATTCCCAGAGGGGCCGGGGAGCTGTTTTTT | CAIPRGAGELFF
- | TRBJ1-5 | 16 | TRBV7-2 | TRBD1 | TGTGCCAGCAGCTTACGGCCAGGGGGCTACAATCAGCCCCAGCATTTT | CASSLRPGGYNQPQHF
- | TRBJ1-1 | 16 | TRBV6-5 | - | TGTGCCAGCAGTTATTATTCTCGGGGGGGTAGCACTGAAGCTTTCTTT | CASSYYSRGGSTEAFF
- | TRBJ2-1 | 15 | TRBV29-1 | TRBD2 | TGCAGCGTCCGAGGTGCGGGGGGGCCTGGGAATGAGCAGTTCTTC | CSVRGAGGPGNEQFF
- | TRBJ2-3 | 16 | TRBV19 | TRBD2 | TGTGCCAGTAGTATAACTAGCGGGGTCCTCACAGATACGCAGTATTTT | CASSITSGVLTDTQYF
- | TRBJ2-7 | 16 | TRBV19 | TRBD2 | TGTGCCAGTAGGTCTAGCGGGGGAGTAAGCTCCTACGAGCAGTACTTC | CASRSSGGVSSYEQYF
- | TRBJ1-5 | 15 | TRBV6-5 | - | TGTGCCAGCAGTTACAGGGTTGGTATCAATCAGCCCCAGCATTTT | CASSYRVGINQPQHF
- | TRBJ1-1 | 15 | TRBV15 | - | TGTGCCACCAGCAGAGTTGGCAGGGTGAACACTGAAGCTTTCTTT | CATSRVGRVNTEAFF
- | TRBJ2-3 | 16 | TRBV4-3 | - | TGCGCCAGCAGCCAAGACGATAGCCCCGTTCTCAATACGCAGTATTTT | CASSQDDSPVLNTQYF
- | TRBJ1-5 | 16 | TRBV28 | - | TGTGCCAGCAGGGAGGCTTCGGGGTATAGCAATCAGCCCCAGCATTTT | CASREASGYSNQPQHF
- | TRBJ1-6 | 15 | TRBV7-8 | - | TGTGCCAGCAGCTTAGATTACGGTCCCAATTCACCCCTCCACTTT | CASSLDYGPNSPLHF
- | TRBJ2-2 | 14 | TRBV7-2 | - | TGTGCCAGCAGCCCGCCCGTGGGGGCCGGGGAGCTGTTTTTT | CASSPPVGAGELFF
- | TRBJ2-3 | 15 | TRBV19 | TRBD2 | TGTGCCAGTAGCGGACTAGCGGGGCCCACAGATACGCAGTATTTT | CASSGLAGPTDTQYF
- | TRBJ2-1 | 13 | TRBV4-3 | - | TGCGCCAGCAGCCAAGATAGCTCCATCGGGCAGTTCTTC | CASSQDSSIGQFF
- | TRBJ1-1 | 14 | TRBV6-6 | - | TGTGCCAGCAGTTACAGGGGGATTAGGCCTGAAGCTTTCTTT | CASSYRGIRPEAFF
- | TRBJ1-1 | 15 | TRBV6-5 | - | TGTGCCAGCAGTTACATCGGACGGATAAACACTGAAGCTTTCTTT | CASSYIGRINTEAFF
- | TRBJ2-3 | 14 | TRBV5-1 | TRBD1 | TGCGCCAGCAGCGCGGGACAGGGGGCAGATACGCAGTATTTT | CASSAGQGADTQYF
- | TRBJ2-3 | 13 | TRBV28 | - | TGTGCCAGCAGTTTGAGGGCCGGGGATACGCAGTATTTT | CASSLRAGDTQYF
- | TRBJ2-1 | 12 | TRBV5-1 | - | TGCGCCAGCAGTCTAAACCCCCCAGAGCAGTTCTTC | CASSLNPPEQFF
- | TRBJ1-6 | 11 | TRBV19 | - | TGTGCCAGTAGGGGGAATTCACCCCTCCACTTT | CASRGNSPLHF
- | TRBJ1-2 | 15 | TRBV7-8 | TRBD1 | TGTGCCAGCAGCCGTGGACAGGGAGGGCCGTATGGCTACACCTTC | CASSRGQGGPYGYTF
- | TRBJ2-7 | 15 | TRBV11-2 | - | TGTGCCAGCAGCTTAGATCACGGGGCGGCCTACGAGCAGTACTTC | CASSLDHGAAYEQYF
- | TRBJ2-1 | 16 | TRBV18 | TRBD2 | TGTGCCAGCTCACCTGCGGGACTAGCGGGGAGCAATGAGCAGTTCTTC | CASSPAGLAGSNEQFF
few | TRBJ1-2 | 17 | TRBV11-2 | - | TGTGCCAGCAGCTTAGAGTTTCGGGGGCCCAAGGGCTATGGCTACACCTTC | CASSLEFRGPKGYGYTF
- | TRBJ2-7 | 12 | TRBV29-1 | - | TGCAGCGTTATATACGGGGCCCGCGGGCAGTACTTC | CSVIYGARGQYF
- | TRBJ2-3 | 16 | TRBV6-6 | TRBD2 | TGTGCCAGCAGACTTATAGCGGGGGGGCAGGCAGATACGCAGTATTTT | CASRLIAGGQADTQYF
- | TRBJ1-1 | 11 | TRBV20-1 | - | TGCAGTGCTAGATGGGGGGCTGAAGCTTTCTTT | CSARWGAEAFF
- | TRBJ2-2 | 13 | TRBV19 | - | TGTGCCAGTAGTATAACCAACACCGGGGAGCTGTTTTTT | CASSITNTGELFF
- | TRBJ2-3 | 15 | TRBV5-4 | - | TGTGCCAGCAGCTTGGATCGGACGCCTCCAGATACGCAGTATTTT | CASSLDRTPPDTQYF
- | TRBJ1-1 | 13 | TRBV6-5 | - | TGTGCCAGCAGATCACAGGGGAACACTGAAGCTTTCTTT | CASRSQGNTEAFF
- | TRBJ2-7 | 13 | TRBV7-8 | - | TGTGCCAGCAGCCCAATGCAGGGGTACGAGCAGTACTTC | CASSPMQGYEQYF
- | TRBJ2-5 | 14 | TRBV7-2 | - | TGTGCCAGCAGCCCAGGGCTAGCCCAAGAGACCCAGTACTTC | CASSPGLAQETQYF
- | TRBJ2-3 | 19 | TRBV4-1 | TRBD2 | TGCGCCAGCAGCCGCCGGATAGCGGGGGCCCCGTCCCACACAGATACGCAGTATTTT | CASSRRIAGAPSHTDTQYF
- | TRBJ2-1 | 14 | TRBV6-5 | TRBD1 | TGTGCCAGCAGTTACGACAGGGGGCGGGATGAGCAGTTCTTC | CASSYDRGRDEQFF
- | TRBJ1-1 | 15 | TRBV5-5 | - | TGTGCCAGCTCGCCCCGGGACGGACAGAACACTGAAGCTTTCTTT | CASSPRDGQNTEAFF
- | TRBJ2-1 | 16 | TRBV6-5 | TRBD2 | TGTGCCAGCAGTTTAACGGGGACTAGCGTACCGAATGAGCAGTTCTTC | CASSLTGTSVPNEQFF
- | TRBJ2-7 | 13 | TRBV7-8 | - | TGTGCCAGCAGCTTGACTTTTTCCTACGAGCAGTACTTC | CASSLTFSYEQYF